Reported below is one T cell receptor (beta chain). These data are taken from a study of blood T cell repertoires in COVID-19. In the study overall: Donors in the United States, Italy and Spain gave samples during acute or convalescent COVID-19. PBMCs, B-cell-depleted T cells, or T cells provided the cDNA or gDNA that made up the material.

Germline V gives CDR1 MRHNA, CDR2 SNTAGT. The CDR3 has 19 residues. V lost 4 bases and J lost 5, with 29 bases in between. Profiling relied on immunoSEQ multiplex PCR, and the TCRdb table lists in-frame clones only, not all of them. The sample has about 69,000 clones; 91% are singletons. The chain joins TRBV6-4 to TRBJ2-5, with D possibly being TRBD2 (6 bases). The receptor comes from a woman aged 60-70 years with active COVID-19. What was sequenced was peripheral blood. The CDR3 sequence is CASSAPDFFITGVGETQYF. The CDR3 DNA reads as TGTGCCAGCAGTGCCCCAGATTTTTTTATTACGGGAGTTGGGGAGACCCAGTACTTC.